This TCR beta chain is from a study of CD8+ T cells in alopecia areata. This clone was observed a handful of times. cDNA serving as the sequencing template came from extracted, reverse transcribed RNA. Profiled with immunoSEQ multiplex PCR; TCRdb holds only in-frame clones, not every one. The table includes 90,000 to 150,000 clones, roughly two thirds detected once. Per germline, CDR1 MDHEN and CDR2 SYDVKM. V lost 6 bases, J lost 7 bases, and 4 bases stayed unmatched. The CDR3 is made up of 12 amino acids. This chain connects TRBV28 to TRBJ1-1; 8 bases match TRBD1. The TCR originated in a human donor in good health. Sequencing used CD4+ T cells sorted from blood. In DNA, the CDR3 is TGTGCCAGCAGACCGGACAGGGTTGAAGCTTTCTTT. Residues: CASRPDRVEAFF.